This TCR beta chain is drawn from a study of identical twins. Broader study findings: Out-of-frame alpha sequences common to twins exhibited a surplus of low generation probability. The abundant beta clonotypes from cord blood had fewer insertions, and memory repertoires had none of this.

This clonotype was found a few times. Its target is not known. One entry per CDR3 protein results from TCRdb running MiXCR on the 5' RACE reads. Of about 810,000 distinct CDR3 sequences listed, approximately 13% are singletons. Germline V CDR1 and CDR2: SGHRS, YFSETQ. Trimming removed 0 bases from V and 5 bases from J, with 12 bases in between. CDR3 length equals 15 residues. The same data also contributed to another study, on yellow fever vaccine responses in identical twins.

The J gene is TRBJ2-1, the V gene TRBV5-1, with D unresolved. The sequence was obtained from a woman aged 18-29 years in good health. Sequences were obtained from PBMCs. CDR3 sequence (DNA): TGCGCCAGCAGCTTGGTTATGTCCGGAAACAATGAGCAGTTCTTC. This translates into CASSLVMSGNNEQFF.